This T cell receptor (beta chain) is from a study of blood T cell repertoires in COVID-19 (dated by TCRdb to 2020 to 2022). For the wider study: The collaborator samples originated in the United States, Italy and Spain and spanned the acute and convalescent phases of COVID-19. Where available, HLA class I and class II types were taken from metadata supplied by the sample provider and were not determined by assay-based typing. The samples were drawn from two sources: the first 160 participants of the ongoing ImmuneRACE study, and 1,000 to 1,500 subjects contributed by 6 global collaborators. Sample metadata almost always included a de-identified subject ID, COVID-19 status, age in years and sex. Deeply sampled blood TCRbeta repertoires from subjects exposed to, actively infected with, or recovered from COVID-19 were included in the dataset. The repertoires were released in a freely available public database intended as a resource for research on the immune response to SARS-CoV-2. The material from the prospective study consisted of cDNA or gDNA derived from T cells, B-cell-depleted T cells, or PBMCs.

The collaborating institutions used their own protocols to collect whole blood in K2EDTA tubes. For TCRbeta analysis, collaborators shipped samples in one of three forms: frozen whole blood, isolated PBMCs, or DNA extracted from either of those sample types. The immunoSEQ Assay, a bias-controlled multiplex PCR, was used to amplify TCRbeta CDR3 regions from genomic DNA. For the original study's pipeline: Within the assay, amplification of reference gene primers was used to estimate how many nucleated cells each sample contained. To quantify the absolute abundance of each unique TCRbeta CDR3 rearrangement, sequence reads were collapsed and filtered. For each sample, productive Simpson clonality was calculated as the square root of Simpson's diversity index across productive rearrangements. This is the immuneACCESS table as TCRdb keeps it, with only in-frame sequences that have V and J called. A part of the clones is gone; compared with another copy, unresolved V genes explain less than half, and the rest is unexplained. From that table come the V and J calls and clone size; the DNA was used to work out D and trimming. Counted in this sample were about 140,000 clones; 65% to 80% of them appeared once. Of the sample, roughly 17% is held by the ten largest clones.

Points on this clone: Its antigen has not been determined. No clone much larger than this one lies a single base away; base qualities are absent.

Study-wide conclusions, independent of this receptor: How much clinical and demographic metadata was included differed by source and by participant, and the metadata was provided uncurated.

The sequence derives from a man in his fifties or sixties with acute or convalescent COVID-19. The sequencing sample was made of peripheral blood.

CDR3 loop: CASSLLGNNEQFF. The bases are TGTGCCAGCAGTTTACTAGGTAACAATGAGCAGTTCTTC. The rearranged segments are TRBV12-3 or TRBV12-4 and TRBJ2-1; the D gene cannot be resolved reliably. The V and J ends are trimmed by 2 bases and 5 bases, leaving 7 bases between them. From the cysteine through the phenylalanine, the CDR3 covers 13 amino acids. Only CDR3 DNA remains: 39 bases, in frame from the first base.